The entry below describes one TCR beta chain. The sample comes from a study of blood T cell repertoires in COVID-19. Sequencing used immunoSEQ multiplex PCR; TCRdb keeps in-frame clones, though not all of them. The sample includes around 110,000 clones, over 65% of them seen just once. Deletions cut 8 bases from V and 8 bases from J, with 12 bases between. CDR1 MNHNY and CDR2 SVGAGI come from the germline V gene (reference sequence). The CDR3 is 11 amino acids. Seattle patients were enrolled during active infection and followed longitudinally. The sequence was obtained from a man aged 80 or over with COVID-19, enrolled during active disease. The chain employs TRBV6-6 and TRBJ1-1; the D gene is possibly TRBD1 (6 bases). The sample comprised peripheral blood. This chain's CDR3 is CASGQGQEAFF. The CDR3, as DNA: TGTGCCAGCGGACAAGGACAGGAAGCTTTCTTT.